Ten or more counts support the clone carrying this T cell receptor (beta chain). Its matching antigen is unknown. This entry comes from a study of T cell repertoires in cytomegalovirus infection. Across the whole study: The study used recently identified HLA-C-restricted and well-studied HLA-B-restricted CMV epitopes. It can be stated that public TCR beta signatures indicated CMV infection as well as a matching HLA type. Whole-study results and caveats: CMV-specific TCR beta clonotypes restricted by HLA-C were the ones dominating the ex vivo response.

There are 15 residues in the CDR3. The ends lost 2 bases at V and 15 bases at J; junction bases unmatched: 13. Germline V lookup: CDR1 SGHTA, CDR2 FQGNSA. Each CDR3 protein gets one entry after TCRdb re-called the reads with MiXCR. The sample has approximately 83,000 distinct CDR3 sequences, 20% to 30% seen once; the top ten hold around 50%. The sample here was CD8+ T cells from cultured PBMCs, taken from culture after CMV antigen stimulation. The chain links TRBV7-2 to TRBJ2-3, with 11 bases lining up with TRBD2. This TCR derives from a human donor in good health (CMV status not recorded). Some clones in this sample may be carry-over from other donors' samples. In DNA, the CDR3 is TGTGCCAGCAGCTTAACTAGCGGGAGCGCGGATACGCTATATTTT. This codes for CASSLTSGSADTLYF.